In this sample, the clone carrying this T cell receptor beta chain turned up once. Its target is unknown. These data are taken from a study of shared clonotypes between healthy human individuals. Overall study findings and caveats: Tissue TCR repertoires likely differ from these blood-only repertoires.

Roughly 30,000 T cell genomes, or around 290 ng DNA, went into replicate PCRs of unsorted PBMC. In the original analysis: ImmunoSEQ sequences covered only the junction and lacked quality scores; filtering therefore differed. Profiled with immunoSEQ multiplex PCR; TCRdb holds only in-frame clones, not every one. That table furnishes V, J and clone size, whereas the DNA furnished D and trimming. The sample lists over 400,000 clones, roughly 80% seen once, with about 12% in the top ten. Germline V gives CDR1 SEHNR, CDR2 FQNEAQ (reference sequence). Deletions cut 3 bases from V and 4 bases from J, with 5 bases between. CDR3 length equals 12 residues. Every one of the donors was a Caucasian adult that lived in Nashville, Tennessee.

Sequenced: PBMCs. This chain connects TRBV7-9 to TRBJ2-3; D tentatively fits TRBD1 or TRBD2 (5 bases each). The source of this sequence is a woman aged 40 to 50 in good health. Some clones in this sample may be carry-over from other donors' samples. CDR3 sequence reads: CASSLGADTQYF. The DNA for the CDR3 is TGTGCCAGCAGCTTGGGGGCAGATACGCAGTATTTT.